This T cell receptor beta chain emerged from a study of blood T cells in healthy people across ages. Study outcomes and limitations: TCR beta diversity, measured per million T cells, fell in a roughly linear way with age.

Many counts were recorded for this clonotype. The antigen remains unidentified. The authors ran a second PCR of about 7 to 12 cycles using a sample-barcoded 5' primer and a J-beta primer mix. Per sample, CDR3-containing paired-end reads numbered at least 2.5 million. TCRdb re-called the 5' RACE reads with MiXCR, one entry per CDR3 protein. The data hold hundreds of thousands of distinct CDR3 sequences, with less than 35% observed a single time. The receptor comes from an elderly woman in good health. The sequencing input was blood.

CDR3 sequence: CASSGLGARKEQYF. DNA of the CDR3: TGTGCCAGCAGCGGCCTTGGGGCCAGAAAAGAGCAGTACTTC. V usage is TRBV7-6 and J usage is TRBJ2-7; possible D gene TRBD1, 5 bases. V was shortened by 5 bases and J by 7 bases, with 18 bases between the two germline ends. Germline V gene sequence: CDR1 SGHVS, CDR2 FNYEAQ. The CDR3 spans 14 residues.